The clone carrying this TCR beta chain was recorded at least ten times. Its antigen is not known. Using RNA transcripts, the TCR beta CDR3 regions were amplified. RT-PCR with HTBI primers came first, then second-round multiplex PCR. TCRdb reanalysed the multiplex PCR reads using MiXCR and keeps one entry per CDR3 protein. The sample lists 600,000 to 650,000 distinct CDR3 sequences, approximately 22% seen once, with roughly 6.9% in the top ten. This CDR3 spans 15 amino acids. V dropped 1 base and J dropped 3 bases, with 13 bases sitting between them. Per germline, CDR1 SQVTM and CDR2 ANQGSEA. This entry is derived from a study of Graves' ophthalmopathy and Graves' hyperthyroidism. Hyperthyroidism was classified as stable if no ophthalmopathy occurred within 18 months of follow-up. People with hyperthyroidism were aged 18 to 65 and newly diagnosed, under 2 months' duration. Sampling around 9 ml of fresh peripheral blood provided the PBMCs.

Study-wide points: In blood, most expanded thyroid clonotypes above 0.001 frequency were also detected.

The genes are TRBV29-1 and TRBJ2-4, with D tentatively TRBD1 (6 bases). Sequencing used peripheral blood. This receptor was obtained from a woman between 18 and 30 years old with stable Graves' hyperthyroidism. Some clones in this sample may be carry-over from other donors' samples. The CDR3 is CSVEVFGGVKNIQYF. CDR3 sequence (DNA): TGCAGCGTTGAAGTCTTTGGGGGCGTCAAAAACATTCAGTACTTC.